This is a list of T cell receptor beta chains from one sample in a study of shared clonotypes between healthy human individuals. TCRdb's table, derived via immunoSEQ multiplex PCR, lists solely in-frame clones and lacks some. The sample records a few million clones, 80% to 95% being singletons. The sequenced sample was naive CD8+ T cells from PBMCs. Receptors originate from a man younger than 30 in good health. Some clones in this sample may be carry-over from other donors' samples. The CDR3 runs from the conserved cysteine through the conserved F or W. Each record gives: V gene, clone size, D gene, J gene, CDR3 protein, CDR3 DNA. A D gene is named only where the DNA matches it firmly. Size is omitted from some rows. Given values are once, few, many or a class for expanded clones.

v_call: TRBV9; clone_size: -; d_call: TRBD1; j_call: TRBJ2-7; cdr3_aa: CASSIQGSSYEQYF; cdr3_nt: TGTGCCAGCAGCATACAGGGGAGCTCCTACGAGCAGTACTTC
v_call: TRBV4-1; clone_size: -; d_call: -; j_call: TRBJ2-7; cdr3_aa: CASSQGGDYEQYF; cdr3_nt: TGCGCCAGCAGCCAAGGAGGGGACTACGAGCAGTACTTC
v_call: TRBV29-1; clone_size: -; d_call: -; j_call: TRBJ2-7; cdr3_aa: CSVESRGNYEQYF; cdr3_nt: TGCAGCGTTGAATCCCGGGGAAACTACGAGCAGTACTTC
v_call: TRBV6-1; clone_size: -; d_call: TRBD2; j_call: TRBJ2-7; cdr3_aa: CASRGLAGVVGEQYF; cdr3_nt: TGTGCCAGCAGAGGACTAGCGGGAGTGGTAGGGGAGCAGTACTTC
v_call: TRBV7-3; clone_size: -; d_call: -; j_call: TRBJ2-7; cdr3_aa: CASSPLRGYEQYF; cdr3_nt: TGTGCCAGCAGCCCCCTCCGGGGGTACGAGCAGTACTTC
v_call: TRBV6-5; clone_size: -; d_call: -; j_call: TRBJ2-5; cdr3_aa: CASSYSPGGETQYF; cdr3_nt: TGTGCTAGCAGTTACTCCCCGGGCGGAGAGACCCAGTACTTC
v_call: TRBV28; clone_size: -; d_call: TRBD2; j_call: TRBJ2-1; cdr3_aa: CASSSIESGSRSDEQFF; cdr3_nt: TGTGCCAGCAGTTCTATAGAAAGCGGGAGTAGGAGCGATGAGCAGTTCTTC
v_call: TRBV27; clone_size: -; d_call: TRBD1; j_call: TRBJ1-1; cdr3_aa: CASSLQGVRTEAFF; cdr3_nt: TGTGCCAGCAGCTTACAGGGGGTGAGAACTGAAGCTTTCTTT
v_call: TRBV5-6; clone_size: -; d_call: TRBD2; j_call: TRBJ2-7; cdr3_aa: CASSLGGGTYEQYF; cdr3_nt: TGTGCCAGCAGCTTGGGCGGGGGGACCTACGAGCAGTACTTC
v_call: TRBV27; clone_size: -; d_call: TRBD2; j_call: TRBJ2-7; cdr3_aa: CASSLIGGVGYEQYF; cdr3_nt: TGTGCCAGCAGTTTAATTGGGGGGGTTGGCTACGAGCAGTACTTC
v_call: TRBV25-1; clone_size: -; d_call: TRBD1; j_call: TRBJ1-5; cdr3_aa: CASSEPDRGIQPQHF; cdr3_nt: TGTGCCAGCAGTGAACCCGACAGGGGGATTCAGCCCCAGCATTTT
v_call: TRBV28; clone_size: -; d_call: -; j_call: TRBJ1-5; cdr3_aa: CASSFRLFGGTYSNQPQHF; cdr3_nt: TGTGCCAGCAGTTTTCGTCTCTTCGGGGGGACTTATAGCAATCAGCCCCAGCATTTT
v_call: TRBV6-1; clone_size: -; d_call: TRBD1; j_call: TRBJ2-7; cdr3_aa: CASSSLRQGWGEQYF; cdr3_nt: TGTGCCAGCAGTTCCTTGAGACAGGGGTGGGGAGAGCAGTACTTC
v_call: TRBV28; clone_size: -; d_call: -; j_call: TRBJ2-3; cdr3_aa: CASSLVRTTDTQYF; cdr3_nt: TGTGCCAGCAGTTTGGTCCGGACAACAGATACGCAGTATTTT
v_call: TRBV5-4; clone_size: -; d_call: -; j_call: TRBJ2-1; cdr3_aa: CASTVRVGPRNEQFF; cdr3_nt: TGTGCCAGCACCGTTCGGGTAGGGCCCCGAAATGAGCAGTTCTTC
v_call: TRBV6-6; clone_size: -; d_call: TRBD2; j_call: TRBJ2-7; cdr3_aa: CASSPSGTYEQYF; cdr3_nt: TGTGCCAGCAGTCCTAGCGGCACCTACGAGCAGTACTTC
v_call: TRBV6-5; clone_size: -; d_call: TRBD2; j_call: TRBJ2-1; cdr3_aa: CASSPRTSGMGEQFF; cdr3_nt: TGTGCCAGCAGCCCGAGGACTAGCGGGATGGGCGAGCAGTTCTTC
v_call: TRBV19; clone_size: -; d_call: -; j_call: TRBJ2-2; cdr3_aa: CASSEEILGVRELFF; cdr3_nt: TGTGCCAGTAGTGAGGAAATTCTGGGCGTCCGGGAGCTGTTTTTT
v_call: TRBV6-5; clone_size: -; d_call: TRBD2; j_call: TRBJ2-1; cdr3_aa: CASRSGLAGNEQFF; cdr3_nt: TGTGCCAGCAGATCGGGACTAGCGGGAAATGAGCAGTTCTTC
v_call: TRBV6-5; clone_size: -; d_call: -; j_call: TRBJ2-7; cdr3_aa: CASSPAGAGEQYF; cdr3_nt: TGTGCCAGCAGTCCGGCCGGGGCTGGCGAGCAGTACTTC
v_call: TRBV11-3; clone_size: -; d_call: -; j_call: TRBJ2-3; cdr3_aa: CASSLGRDTQYF; cdr3_nt: TGTGCCAGCAGCTTAGGCCGAGATACGCAGTATTTT
v_call: TRBV6-1; clone_size: -; d_call: TRBD1; j_call: TRBJ1-2; cdr3_aa: CASSEAGTEIYGYTF; cdr3_nt: TGTGCCAGCAGTGAAGCGGGGACAGAAATTTATGGCTACACCTTC
v_call: TRBV6-1; clone_size: -; d_call: -; j_call: TRBJ2-7; cdr3_aa: CASSAWGRNEQYF; cdr3_nt: TGTGCCAGCAGTGCATGGGGGAGGAACGAGCAGTACTTC
v_call: TRBV6-6; clone_size: -; d_call: TRBD1; j_call: TRBJ1-2; cdr3_aa: CASSETGPTYGYTF; cdr3_nt: TGTGCCAGCAGCGAGACAGGGCCCACGTATGGCTACACCTTC
v_call: TRBV5-8; clone_size: -; d_call: -; j_call: TRBJ2-7; cdr3_aa: CASRGGGQRYYEQYF; cdr3_nt: TGTGCCAGCAGGGGGGGCGGACAGCGGTACTACGAGCAGTACTTC
v_call: TRBV10-2; clone_size: -; d_call: -; j_call: TRBJ1-5; cdr3_aa: CASSVETYSNQPQHF; cdr3_nt: TGCGCCAGCAGTGTGGAAACCTATAGCAATCAGCCCCAGCATTTT
v_call: TRBV7-6; clone_size: -; d_call: -; j_call: TRBJ2-7; cdr3_aa: CASSKEPGQLNYEQYF; cdr3_nt: TGTGCCAGCAGCAAAGAACCCGGACAGCTTAACTACGAGCAGTACTTC
v_call: TRBV7-9; clone_size: -; d_call: -; j_call: TRBJ2-7; cdr3_aa: CASSLGRSYEQYF; cdr3_nt: TGTGCCAGCAGCTTGGGACGGAGCTACGAGCAGTACTTC
v_call: TRBV27; clone_size: -; d_call: -; j_call: TRBJ1-5; cdr3_aa: CASSFSGEGNQPQHF; cdr3_nt: TGTGCCAGCAGTTTTTCTGGGGAAGGCAATCAGCCCCAGCATTTT
v_call: TRBV27; clone_size: -; d_call: TRBD1; j_call: TRBJ2-7; cdr3_aa: CASSSSPGQAAYEQYF; cdr3_nt: TGTGCCAGCAGTTCCTCTCCGGGACAGGCGGCCTACGAGCAGTACTTC
v_call: TRBV6-5; clone_size: -; d_call: -; j_call: TRBJ2-5; cdr3_aa: CASSPPRGPRETQYF; cdr3_nt: TGTGCCAGCAGTCCACCCCGGGGGCCTCGGGAGACCCAGTACTTC
v_call: TRBV28; clone_size: -; d_call: -; j_call: TRBJ1-2; cdr3_aa: CASSPSAYYGYTF; cdr3_nt: TGTGCCAGCAGTCCCTCAGCTTACTATGGCTACACCTTC
v_call: TRBV5-6; clone_size: -; d_call: -; j_call: TRBJ2-5; cdr3_aa: CASSLRNQETQYF; cdr3_nt: TGTGCCAGCAGCTTGAGAAACCAAGAGACCCAGTACTTC
v_call: TRBV7-9; clone_size: -; d_call: -; j_call: TRBJ2-4; cdr3_aa: CASVDYAKNIQYF; cdr3_nt: TGTGCCAGCGTTGACTACGCGAAAAACATTCAGTACTTC
v_call: TRBV6-5; clone_size: -; d_call: TRBD1; j_call: TRBJ2-2; cdr3_aa: CASSFGTGEVTGELFF; cdr3_nt: TGTGCCAGCAGTTTTGGGACAGGGGAGGTCACCGGGGAGCTGTTTTTT
v_call: TRBV10-3; clone_size: -; d_call: -; j_call: TRBJ2-1; cdr3_aa: CAISESLGDRLQQFF; cdr3_nt: TGTGCCATCAGTGAGTCTCTGGGGGACCGCCTACAGCAGTTCTTC
v_call: TRBV5-4; clone_size: -; d_call: -; j_call: TRBJ1-2; cdr3_aa: CASSLASSAYGYTF; cdr3_nt: TGTGCCAGCAGCTTAGCCAGCTCCGCCTATGGCTACACCTTC
v_call: TRBV4-1; clone_size: -; d_call: TRBD1; j_call: TRBJ1-1; cdr3_aa: CASSQGFGQGARGTEAFF; cdr3_nt: TGCGCCAGCAGCCAGGGCTTTGGACAGGGGGCCCGCGGCACTGAAGCTTTCTTT
v_call: TRBV29-1; clone_size: -; d_call: -; j_call: TRBJ2-3; cdr3_aa: CSADQGSTDTQYF; cdr3_nt: TGCAGCGCCGATCAGGGGTCCACAGATACGCAGTATTTT
v_call: TRBV27; clone_size: -; d_call: TRBD1; j_call: TRBJ1-1; cdr3_aa: CASSQTGGGTEAFF; cdr3_nt: TGTGCCAGCAGTCAAACAGGGGGTGGGACTGAAGCTTTCTTT
v_call: TRBV10-1; clone_size: -; d_call: TRBD1; j_call: TRBJ2-7; cdr3_aa: CASRGQGMMDEQYF; cdr3_nt: TGCGCCAGCAGGGGACAGGGGATGATGGACGAGCAGTACTTC
v_call: TRBV10-3; clone_size: -; d_call: -; j_call: TRBJ2-7; cdr3_aa: CAISEFWGNSYEQYF; cdr3_nt: TGTGCCATCAGTGAGTTCTGGGGCAACTCCTACGAGCAGTACTTC
v_call: TRBV5-1; clone_size: -; d_call: TRBD1; j_call: TRBJ1-1; cdr3_aa: CASSLGDSMNTEAFF; cdr3_nt: TGCGCCAGCAGCTTGGGGGACAGTATGAACACTGAAGCTTTCTTT
v_call: TRBV9; clone_size: -; d_call: -; j_call: TRBJ2-7; cdr3_aa: CASSANDIYEQYF; cdr3_nt: TGTGCCAGCAGCGCAAACGACATCTACGAGCAGTACTTC
v_call: TRBV6-6; clone_size: -; d_call: -; j_call: TRBJ1-2; cdr3_aa: CASSYSGGANYGYTF; cdr3_nt: TGTGCCAGCAGTTACTCCGGCGGAGCTAACTATGGCTACACCTTC
v_call: TRBV4-2; clone_size: few; d_call: -; j_call: TRBJ1-5; cdr3_aa: CASSPGGANQPQHF; cdr3_nt: TGTGCCAGCAGCCCGGGGGGCGCCAATCAGCCCCAGCATTTT
v_call: TRBV5-1; clone_size: once; d_call: -; j_call: TRBJ2-7; cdr3_aa: CASSPTGVLFSYEQYF; cdr3_nt: TGCGCCAGCAGCCCTACGGGCGTCCTTTTCTCCTACGAGCAGTACTTC
v_call: TRBV28; clone_size: -; d_call: -; j_call: TRBJ2-6; cdr3_aa: CASGSGANVLTF; cdr3_nt: TGTGCCAGCGGGTCTGGGGCCAACGTCCTGACTTTC
v_call: TRBV9; clone_size: -; d_call: TRBD2; j_call: TRBJ2-3; cdr3_aa: CASSAGLAGQGDTQYF; cdr3_nt: TGTGCCAGCAGCGCGGGACTAGCGGGACAGGGAGATACGCAGTATTTT
v_call: TRBV28; clone_size: -; d_call: TRBD1; j_call: TRBJ1-5; cdr3_aa: CASSYLVGTGGSNQPQHF; cdr3_nt: TGTGCCAGCAGTTACTTGGTCGGGACAGGGGGTTCCAATCAGCCCCAGCATTTT